The rows below give T cell receptor beta chains drawn from one sample of a study of cytomegalovirus exposure and HLA in healthy donors. The method was immunoSEQ multiplex PCR; TCRdb's version includes in-frame clones alone and lacks a portion of them. The data hold fewer than 200,000 clones, with 80% observed a single time. The sequenced sample consisted of PBMCs. The receptors originated from a man aged 30-40 years in good health and CMV-seronegative. Each CDR3 is given without its conserved first and last residue. The order of the fields is V gene, J gene, CDR3 protein.

TRBV11-2,TRBJ1-2,ASSLDLRGPYGYT
TRBV16,TRBJ2-7,ASSQLTGGNEQY
TRBV2,TRBJ2-6,ASHGPTSGANVLT
TRBV9,TRBJ2-5,ASSLGLAGEETQY
TRBV11-3,TRBJ2-7,ASSLGGSYEQY
TRBV18,TRBJ1-5,ASSPSGKAQPQH
TRBV19,TRBJ2-3,ASSPQAGATDTQY
TRBV9,TRBJ1-3,ASSVAGQGLSGNTIY
TRBV7-3,TRBJ2-3,ASSLYGGWGTDTQY
TRBV28,TRBJ1-5,ASSRALQGKTYNSNQPQH
TRBV7-3,TRBJ2-3,ATRAAGSTDTQY
TRBV10-3,TRBJ2-1,AITIQGSNEQF
TRBV6-1,TRBJ2-2,ASTTGENTGELF
TRBV6-1,TRBJ2-7,ASSDRTGVRYEQY
TRBV5-6,TRBJ2-7,ASSLGPAYEQY